Listed below are T cell receptor beta chains from one sample, sequenced in a study of Ad26.COV2.S vaccination and SARS-CoV-2 variants. Libraries were prepared by immunoSEQ multiplex PCR; TCRdb keeps only in-frame clonotypes and omits some of them. The sample lists about half a million clones, 70% to 90% seen once, with 1.7% in the top ten. This specimen consisted of peripheral blood, obtained in a trial of Ad26.COV2.S vaccine versus placebo. The source is a person between 18 and 60 years old who received the Ad26.COV2.S COVID-19 vaccine or a placebo. Both conserved end residues are trimmed from each CDR3. Fields, in order: CDR3 protein, V gene, J gene.

CDR3aa: ASSQEGQSGNTIY; v_gene: TRBV4-2; j_gene: TRBJ1-3
CDR3aa: ASSHLDRGQETQY; v_gene: TRBV2; j_gene: TRBJ2-5
CDR3aa: ASKSGLVGNTIY; v_gene: TRBV19; j_gene: TRBJ1-3
CDR3aa: ASSSAGLATGELF; v_gene: TRBV7-2; j_gene: TRBJ2-2
CDR3aa: ASTRDNVNYGYT; v_gene: TRBV19; j_gene: TRBJ1-2
CDR3aa: ASSSGSYGRGNNEKLF; v_gene: TRBV5-1; j_gene: TRBJ1-4
CDR3aa: ASTVDREIYGYT; v_gene: TRBV7-8; j_gene: TRBJ1-2
CDR3aa: ASSITSSGGATDTQY; v_gene: TRBV19; j_gene: TRBJ2-3
CDR3aa: ASSWNSVNTGELF; v_gene: TRBV11-2; j_gene: TRBJ2-2
CDR3aa: ASSLEGGVTEAF; v_gene: TRBV6-2/TRBV6-3; j_gene: TRBJ1-1
CDR3aa: ASRRLAATQETQY; v_gene: TRBV6-5; j_gene: TRBJ2-5
CDR3aa: ASSPDRGSEQY; v_gene: TRBV5-1; j_gene: TRBJ2-7
CDR3aa: ASSLSGAHANYGYT; v_gene: TRBV7-8; j_gene: TRBJ1-2
CDR3aa: ASSLSGTGDTEAF; v_gene: TRBV7-9; j_gene: TRBJ1-1
CDR3aa: ASSLRTAGLSYNEQF; v_gene: TRBV7-6; j_gene: TRBJ2-1
CDR3aa: ASNVGQFNEKLF; v_gene: TRBV2; j_gene: TRBJ1-4
CDR3aa: ASSNPYSDRGHQPQH; v_gene: TRBV5-1; j_gene: TRBJ1-5
CDR3aa: ASSSHRGTDTQY; v_gene: TRBV5-1; j_gene: TRBJ2-3
CDR3aa: ASRIIAGTGEQF; v_gene: TRBV28; j_gene: TRBJ2-1
CDR3aa: ASSPGTGAGMTEAF; v_gene: TRBV5-1; j_gene: TRBJ1-1
CDR3aa: ASSLRGANYGYT; v_gene: TRBV27; j_gene: TRBJ1-2
CDR3aa: ASSLTLYNEQF; v_gene: TRBV6-6; j_gene: TRBJ2-1
CDR3aa: ASSIGGRYYNEQF; v_gene: TRBV19; j_gene: TRBJ2-1
CDR3aa: ASSYSVAENYEQY; v_gene: TRBV6-2/TRBV6-3; j_gene: TRBJ2-7
CDR3aa: ASNNYRGAYGYT; v_gene: TRBV5-8; j_gene: TRBJ1-2
CDR3aa: ASRASGRAGELF; v_gene: TRBV4-1; j_gene: TRBJ2-2
CDR3aa: ASSLGSVSTDTQY; v_gene: TRBV7-2; j_gene: TRBJ2-3
CDR3aa: ASSDQASAGGYT; v_gene: TRBV10-2; j_gene: TRBJ1-2
CDR3aa: ATSGNTIY; v_gene: TRBV2; j_gene: TRBJ1-3
CDR3aa: ASSLFSSHNEQF; v_gene: TRBV7-9; j_gene: TRBJ2-1
CDR3aa: ASSQGAGYQPQH; v_gene: TRBV4-1; j_gene: TRBJ1-5
CDR3aa: ASSISGELF; v_gene: TRBV19; j_gene: TRBJ2-2
CDR3aa: ASSSHNYGYT; v_gene: TRBV28; j_gene: TRBJ1-2
CDR3aa: ASMRIAGEDEQF; v_gene: TRBV28; j_gene: TRBJ2-1
CDR3aa: ASSGRLLDTQY; v_gene: TRBV9; j_gene: TRBJ2-3
CDR3aa: ATRYRGNTEAF; v_gene: TRBV6-6; j_gene: TRBJ1-1
CDR3aa: ASSPGTVDSNQPQH; v_gene: TRBV18; j_gene: TRBJ1-5
CDR3aa: ASSEGLTAHQETQY; v_gene: TRBV6-1; j_gene: TRBJ2-5
CDR3aa: ASRPWTVGDSPLH; v_gene: TRBV7-9; j_gene: TRBJ1-6
CDR3aa: ATPRTGSSYNEQF; v_gene: TRBV24-1; j_gene: TRBJ2-1
CDR3aa: SVGGTATTYNEQF; v_gene: TRBV29-1; j_gene: TRBJ2-1
CDR3aa: SVEVNEQF; v_gene: TRBV29-1; j_gene: TRBJ2-1
CDR3aa: ASTRSGSGNTIY; v_gene: TRBV28; j_gene: TRBJ1-3
CDR3aa: ATSATGSPSEQF; v_gene: TRBV15; j_gene: TRBJ2-1
CDR3aa: ASSLEGGTSYNEQF; v_gene: TRBV5-1; j_gene: TRBJ2-1
CDR3aa: SAGGTQY; v_gene: TRBV20-1; j_gene: TRBJ2-5
CDR3aa: AWSAPGGNTEAF; v_gene: TRBV30; j_gene: TRBJ1-1
CDR3aa: ASSSRRTHNEKLF; v_gene: TRBV27; j_gene: TRBJ1-4
CDR3aa: ATSRDLGGGEQY; v_gene: TRBV15; j_gene: TRBJ2-7
CDR3aa: ASSFTSGREAQY; v_gene: TRBV7-2; j_gene: TRBJ2-5
CDR3aa: ASSLGVAGTNEKLF; v_gene: TRBV28; j_gene: TRBJ1-4
CDR3aa: ASSLDNPNYGYT; v_gene: TRBV5-1; j_gene: TRBJ1-2
CDR3aa: ASSGRGDYEQY; v_gene: TRBV2; j_gene: TRBJ2-7